Listed below are T cell receptor beta chains from one sample, sequenced in a study of cytomegalovirus exposure and HLA in healthy donors. Libraries were prepared by immunoSEQ multiplex PCR; TCRdb keeps only in-frame clonotypes and omits some of them. The sample consists of tens of thousands of clones, under 80% of them appearing once. Material: PBMCs. These receptors all come from a male donor in good health and CMV-seropositive. Both conserved end residues are part of each CDR3. The D gene is left open where the match is weak. Clone sizes are given selectively: once, few, many, or a class where the clone is expanded.

TGTGCCAGCATGACCCCTCGCCGGGAGTCCACAGATACGCAGTATTTT,CASMTPRRESTDTQYF,TRBV28,TRBJ2-3,-,-
TGTGCCACCAGCACCCGGGACAGAACCTACAATGAGCAGTTCTTC,CATSTRDRTYNEQFF,TRBV15,TRBJ2-1,-,TRBD1
TGCGCCAGCAGTCAACAGGGACTACCAAAGAGCACAGATACGCAGTATTTT,CASSQQGLPKSTDTQYF,TRBV27,TRBJ2-3,-,-
TGCGCCAGCAGTGCTTCGGGGGGGACGTACAATGAGCAGTTCTTC,CASSASGGTYNEQFF,TRBV10-2,TRBJ2-1,-,TRBD2
TGTGCCAGCAGCCTCGACATAAACTATGGCTACACCTTC,CASSLDINYGYTF,TRBV7-8,TRBJ1-2,-,-
TGCAGCGTTGAAGAGGGGACAGGGGGTTACGAGCAGTACTTC,CSVEEGTGGYEQYF,TRBV29-1,TRBJ2-7,-,TRBD1
TGTGCCAGCAGCTCTGGACAGTTCACTGAAGCTTTCTTT,CASSSGQFTEAFF,TRBV7-2,TRBJ1-1,-,-
TGTGCCAGCAGCGATGGACTGATCTATAATTCACCCCTCCACTTT,CASSDGLIYNSPLHF,TRBV7-9,TRBJ1-6,once,-
TGTGCCAGTAGTATAGGGGGACAGGGGGTCTCCTACGAGCAGTACTTC,CASSIGGQGVSYEQYF,TRBV19,TRBJ2-7,once,TRBD1
TGTGCCAGCAGCGAAGGGACAGGGGGTCAGCCCCAGCATTTT,CASSEGTGGQPQHF,TRBV7-3,TRBJ1-5,-,TRBD1
TGTGCCAGCAGCCAAAAATACGGGGGTCAAGAGACCCAGTACTTC,CASSQKYGGQETQYF,TRBV7-7,TRBJ2-5,-,-
TGTGCCAGCAGTTATCGGGGAGTCTCCTACGAGCAGTACTTC,CASSYRGVSYEQYF,TRBV27,TRBJ2-7,-,-
TGTGCCAGCAGCCTCGCGGGGCGGGAAGATACGCAGTATTTT,CASSLAGREDTQYF,TRBV5-4,TRBJ2-3,-,-